The source of this T cell receptor beta chain is a study of monozygotic twins with inflammatory bowel disease. Study observations and caveats: Against healthy co-twins, IBD patients had lower TCRbeta diversity (measured by inverse Simpson). Added variability in patient repertoires may stem from differing immunosuppressive treatments. Relative to healthy twins, IBD patients had fewer clonotypes in common with others, a gap that was especially apparent with disease activity. Repertoire likeness was no different across concordant and discordant twins, perhaps owing to restricted power.

CDR3 length: 18 amino acids. CDR1 and CDR2 (germline): MNHEY, SMNVEV (reference sequence). For each CDR3 protein, TCRdb gives one entry from its re-call of the 5' RACE reads, without DNA. The sample totals 300,000 to 400,000 distinct CDR3 sequences; its top ten clones hold just over 2.5%. Remarks on this clonotype: Its specificity is unknown.

The sample comprised blood. The receptor was isolated from a human donor with ulcerative colitis or Crohn's disease, or a healthy co-twin of an affected twin (not recorded which). V usage is TRBV27 and J usage is TRBJ2-3; TCRdb lists TRBD1, though no DNA is available to test this call. This CDR3 reads CASSLSNDGQGSTDTQYF.